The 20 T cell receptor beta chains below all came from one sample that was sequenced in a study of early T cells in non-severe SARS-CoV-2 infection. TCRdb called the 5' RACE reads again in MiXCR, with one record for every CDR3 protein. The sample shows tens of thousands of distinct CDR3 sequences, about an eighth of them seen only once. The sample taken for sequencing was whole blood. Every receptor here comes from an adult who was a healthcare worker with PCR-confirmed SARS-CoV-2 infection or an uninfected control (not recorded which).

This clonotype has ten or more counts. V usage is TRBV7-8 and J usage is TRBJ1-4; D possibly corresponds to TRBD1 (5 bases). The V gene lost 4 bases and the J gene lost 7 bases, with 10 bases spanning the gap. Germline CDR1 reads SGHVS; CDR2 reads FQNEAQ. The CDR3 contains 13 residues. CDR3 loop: CASSSGFGEKLFF. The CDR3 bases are TGTGCCAGCAGCTCAGGGTTCGGTGAAAAACTGTTTTTT.

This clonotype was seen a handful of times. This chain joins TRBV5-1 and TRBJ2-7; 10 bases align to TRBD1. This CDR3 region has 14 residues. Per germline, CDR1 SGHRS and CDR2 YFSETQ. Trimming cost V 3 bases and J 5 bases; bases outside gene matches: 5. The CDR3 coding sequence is TGCGCCAGCAGCTGGACGGGACAGGGGAACGAGCAGTACTTC. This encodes CASSWTGQGNEQYF.

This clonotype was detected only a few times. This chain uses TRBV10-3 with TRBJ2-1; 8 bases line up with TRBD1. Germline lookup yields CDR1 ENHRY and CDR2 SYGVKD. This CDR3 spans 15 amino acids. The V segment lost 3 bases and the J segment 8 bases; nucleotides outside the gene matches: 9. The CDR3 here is CAISDGTGRGHEQFF. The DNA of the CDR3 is TGTGCCATCAGTGACGGGACAGGAAGAGGCCATGAGCAGTTCTTC.

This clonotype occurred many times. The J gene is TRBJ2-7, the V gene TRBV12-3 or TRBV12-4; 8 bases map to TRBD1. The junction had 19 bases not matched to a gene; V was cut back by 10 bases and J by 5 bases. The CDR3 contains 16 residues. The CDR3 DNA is TGTGCCACCCAGGCCGGAGCCGGGACAGGCGGAGACGAGCAGTACTTC. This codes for CATQAGAGTGGDEQYF.

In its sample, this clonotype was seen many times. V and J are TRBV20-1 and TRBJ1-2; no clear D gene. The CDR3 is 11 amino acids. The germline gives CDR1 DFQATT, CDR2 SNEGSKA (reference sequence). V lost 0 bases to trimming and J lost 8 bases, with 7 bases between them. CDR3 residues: CSARDGGGYTF. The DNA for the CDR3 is TGCAGTGCTAGAGACGGTGGGGGCTACACCTTC.

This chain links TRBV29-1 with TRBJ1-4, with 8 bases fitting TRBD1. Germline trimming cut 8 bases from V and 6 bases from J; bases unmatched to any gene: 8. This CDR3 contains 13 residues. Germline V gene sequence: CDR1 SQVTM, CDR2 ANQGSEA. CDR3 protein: CSISQGEYEKLFF. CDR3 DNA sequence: TGCAGCATTTCACAGGGGGAATATGAAAAACTGTTTTTT.

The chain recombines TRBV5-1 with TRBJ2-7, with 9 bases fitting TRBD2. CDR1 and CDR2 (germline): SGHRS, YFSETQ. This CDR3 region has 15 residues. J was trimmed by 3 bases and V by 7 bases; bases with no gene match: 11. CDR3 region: CASSGGGLANYEQYF. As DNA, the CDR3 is TGCGCCAGCTCCGGGGGAGGACTAGCGAACTACGAGCAGTACTTC.

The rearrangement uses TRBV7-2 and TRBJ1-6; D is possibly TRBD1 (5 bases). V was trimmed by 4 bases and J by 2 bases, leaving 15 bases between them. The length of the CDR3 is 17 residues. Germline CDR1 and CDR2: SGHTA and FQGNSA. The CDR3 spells CASSSLGEGAYNSPLHF. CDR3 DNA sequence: TGTGCCAGCAGCTCCCTGGGGGAAGGAGCCTATAATTCACCCCTCCACTTT.

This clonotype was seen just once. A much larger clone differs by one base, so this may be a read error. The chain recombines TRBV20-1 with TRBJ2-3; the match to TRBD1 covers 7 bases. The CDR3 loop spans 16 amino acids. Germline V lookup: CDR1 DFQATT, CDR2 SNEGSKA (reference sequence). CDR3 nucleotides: TGCAGTGCCCCCCGCACGTCAGGGGGATCCCCAGATACGCTGTATTTT. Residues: CSAPRTSGGSPDTLYF.

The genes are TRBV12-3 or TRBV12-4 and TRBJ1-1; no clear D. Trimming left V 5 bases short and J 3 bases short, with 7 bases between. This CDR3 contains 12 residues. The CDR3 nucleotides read TGTGCCAGCAGTCCCCTAGACACTGAAGCTTTCTTT. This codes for CASSPLDTEAFF.

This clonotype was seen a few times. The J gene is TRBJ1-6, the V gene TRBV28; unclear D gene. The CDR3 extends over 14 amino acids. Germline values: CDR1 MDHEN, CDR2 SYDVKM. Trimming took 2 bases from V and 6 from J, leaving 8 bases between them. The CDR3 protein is CASSLTGGNSPLHF. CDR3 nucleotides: TGTGCCAGCAGTTTAACGGGTGGTAATTCACCCCTCCACTTT.

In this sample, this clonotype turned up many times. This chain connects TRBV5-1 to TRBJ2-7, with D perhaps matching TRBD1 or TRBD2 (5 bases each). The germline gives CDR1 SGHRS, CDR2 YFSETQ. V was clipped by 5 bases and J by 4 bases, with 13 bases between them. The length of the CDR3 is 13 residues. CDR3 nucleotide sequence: TGCGCCAGCAGTATTGGGACCGGGTACGAGCAGTACTTC. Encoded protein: CASSIGTGYEQYF. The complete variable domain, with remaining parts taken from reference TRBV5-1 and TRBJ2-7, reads KAGVTQTPRYLIKTRGQQVTLSCSPISGHRSVSWYQQTPGQGLQFLFEYFSETQRNKGNFPGRFSGRQFSNSRSEMNVSTLELGDSALYLCASSIGTGYEQYFGPGTRLTVT.

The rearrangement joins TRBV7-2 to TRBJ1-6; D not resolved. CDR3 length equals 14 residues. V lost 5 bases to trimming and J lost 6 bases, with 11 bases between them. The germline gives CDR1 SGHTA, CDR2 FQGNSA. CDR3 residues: CASSNHLANSPLHF. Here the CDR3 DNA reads TGTGCCAGCAGCAATCACCTGGCTAATTCACCCCTCCACTTT.

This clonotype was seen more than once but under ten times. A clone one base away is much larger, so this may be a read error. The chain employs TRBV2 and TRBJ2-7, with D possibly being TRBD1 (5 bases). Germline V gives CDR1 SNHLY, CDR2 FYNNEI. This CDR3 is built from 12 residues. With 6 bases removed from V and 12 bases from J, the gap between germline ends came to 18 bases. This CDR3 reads CASRATRTSPYF. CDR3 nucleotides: TGTGCCAGCAGAGCAACTCGGACAAGCCCGTACTTC.

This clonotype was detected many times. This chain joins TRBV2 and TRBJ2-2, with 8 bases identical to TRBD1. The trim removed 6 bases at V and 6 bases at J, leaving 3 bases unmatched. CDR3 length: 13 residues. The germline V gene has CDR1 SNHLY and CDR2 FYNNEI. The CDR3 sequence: CASRQGAAGELFF. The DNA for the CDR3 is TGTGCCAGCAGGCAGGGGGCCGCCGGGGAGCTGTTTTTT.

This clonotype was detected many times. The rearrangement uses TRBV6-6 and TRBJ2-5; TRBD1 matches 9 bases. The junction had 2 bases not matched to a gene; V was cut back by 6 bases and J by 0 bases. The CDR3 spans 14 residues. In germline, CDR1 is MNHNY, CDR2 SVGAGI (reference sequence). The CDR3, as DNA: TGTGCCAGCAGACAGGGGGCGGACCAAGAGACCCAGTACTTC. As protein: CASRQGADQETQYF.

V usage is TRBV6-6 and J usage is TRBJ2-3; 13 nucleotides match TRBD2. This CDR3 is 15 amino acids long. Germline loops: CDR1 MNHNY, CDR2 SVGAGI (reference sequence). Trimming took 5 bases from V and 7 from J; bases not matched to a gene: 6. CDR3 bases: TGTGCCAGCAGTCAACTAGCGGGGGGGTTAAATACGCAGTATTTT. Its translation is CASSQLAGGLNTQYF.

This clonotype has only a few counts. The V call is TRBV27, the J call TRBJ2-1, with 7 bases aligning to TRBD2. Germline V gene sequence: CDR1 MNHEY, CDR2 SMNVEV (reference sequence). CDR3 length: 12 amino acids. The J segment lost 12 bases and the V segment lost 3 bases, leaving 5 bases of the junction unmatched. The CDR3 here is CASSLGSGGQFF. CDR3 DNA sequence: TGTGCCAGCAGTTTGGGTTCGGGGGGGCAGTTCTTC.

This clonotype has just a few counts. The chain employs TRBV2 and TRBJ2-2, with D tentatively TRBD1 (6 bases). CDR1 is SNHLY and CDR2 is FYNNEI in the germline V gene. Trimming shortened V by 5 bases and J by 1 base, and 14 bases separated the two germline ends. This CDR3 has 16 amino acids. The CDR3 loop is CASSRDNPRNTGELFF. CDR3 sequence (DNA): TGTGCCAGCAGTAGGGACAACCCAAGGAACACCGGGGAGCTGTTTTTT.

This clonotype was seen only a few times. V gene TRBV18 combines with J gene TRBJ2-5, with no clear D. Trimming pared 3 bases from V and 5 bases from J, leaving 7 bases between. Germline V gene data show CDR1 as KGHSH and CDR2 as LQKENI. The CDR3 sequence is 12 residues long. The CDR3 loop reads CASSPLLETQYF. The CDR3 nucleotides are TGTGCCAGCTCACCCCTGCTGGAGACCCAGTACTTC.